Shown below are 9 T cell receptor beta chains from a single sample sequenced in a study of blood T cell repertoires in COVID-19. Here immunoSEQ multiplex PCR was the method, and the copy in TCRdb shows in-frame clones only, minus some. The sample consists of around 70,000 clones, roughly three quarters of them appearing once. Material: peripheral blood. The receptors originated from a man aged 65-85 years with acute or convalescent COVID-19.

This rearrangement joins TRBV6-2 or TRBV6-3 to TRBJ2-3; 9 positions agree with TRBD2. Germline V gene data show CDR1 as MNHEY and CDR2 as SVGEGT. The J segment lost 2 bases and the V segment lost 6 bases, leaving 9 bases of the junction unmatched. This CDR3 has 16 residues. CDR3 in DNA: TGTGCCAGCAGCACGCCGACTAGCGGCCCCACAGATACGCAGTATTTT. Its protein is CASSTPTSGPTDTQYF.

The chain carries TRBV29-1 and TRBJ1-3, with D maybe TRBD1 (6 bases). Deletions cut 4 bases from V and 3 bases from J, with 10 bases between. Germline values: CDR1 SQVTM, CDR2 ANQGSEA. CDR3 length: 13 residues. CDR3 nucleotides: TGCAGCGTTGCCAGGGGCGGTGGAAACACCATATATTTT. It translates to CSVARGGGNTIYF.

This clone has just one count. This chain links TRBV2 with TRBJ2-7; D unresolved. Germline values: CDR1 SNHLY, CDR2 FYNNEI. The CDR3 is made up of 12 amino acids. The ends were cut back, 6 bases at V and 0 bases at J, with 6 bases in the middle. The CDR3 region is CASSADSYEQYF. The DNA for the CDR3 is TGTGCCAGCAGCGCGGACTCCTACGAGCAGTACTTC.

This chain connects TRBV11-2 to TRBJ2-7, with 11 bases aligning to TRBD2. CDR1 SGHAT and CDR2 FQNNGV come from the germline V gene. Losses at the gene ends were 5 bases for V and 6 bases for J; bases not matched to a gene: 12. The CDR3 is 16 amino acids. CDR3 sequence (DNA): TGTGCCAGCAGCCCAGCCCAGACTAGCGGGACGGGCGAGCAGTACTTC. This encodes CASSPAQTSGTGEQYF.

This clone appeared many times. V gene TRBV4-1 combines with J gene TRBJ2-7; 7 bases agree with TRBD1. V shed 5 bases and J 3 bases; nucleotides not matched to a gene: 4. This CDR3 is 13 amino acids long. Germline values: CDR1 MGHRA, CDR2 YSYEKL. CDR3 DNA sequence: TGCGCCAGCAGCTACGGGACAGACTACGAGCAGTACTTC. Translated: CASSYGTDYEQYF.

The chain links TRBV2 to TRBJ2-5; 12 positions agree with TRBD2. Germline V gene lookup returns CDR1 SNHLY and CDR2 FYNNEI. CDR3 length: 15 amino acids. The V segment lost 11 bases and the J segment 5 bases; nucleotides outside the gene matches: 12. The CDR3 DNA reads TGTGCCCGCGGTGGGGCTAGCGGGAGGGGGGAGACCCAGTACTTC. It codes for CARGGASGRGETQYF.

V usage is TRBV19 and J usage is TRBJ2-1; TRBD1 matches 7 bases. Germline V gene lookup returns CDR1 LNHDA and CDR2 SQIVND (reference sequence). The CDR3 totals 13 residues. V was pared by 6 bases and J by 7 bases, with 6 bases of the junction left unmatched. The CDR3 coding sequence is TGTGCCAGTAGCTCCGGGACAGCTAATGAGCAGTTCTTC. The encoded protein is CASSSGTANEQFF.

The chain joins TRBV6-1 to TRBJ2-2, with 12 bases identical to TRBD1. This CDR3 contains 16 residues. V lost 4 bases to trimming and J lost 5 bases; unmatched junction nucleotides: 5. Germline-derived CDR1 and CDR2 are MNHNS and SASEGT. CDR3 in amino acids: CASSVPGQGATGELFF. The CDR3 region has the DNA TGTGCCAGCAGTGTCCCGGGACAGGGGGCGACCGGGGAGCTGTTTTTT.

The chain joins TRBV7-9 to TRBJ2-5, with 8 bases aligning to TRBD1. The V and J ends lost 1 base and 6 bases, in that order; junction bases with no gene match: 4. Germline V gene data show CDR1 as SEHNR and CDR2 as FQNEAQ (reference sequence). The CDR3 runs to 14 residues. The CDR3 nucleotides read TGTGCCAGCAGCTTAGGGACAGGGCCACAGACCCAGTACTTC. Amino acid sequence: CASSLGTGPQTQYF.